The 29 T cell receptor beta chains presented below share a single source sample, sequenced in a study of blood T cell repertoires in COVID-19. The assay was immunoSEQ multiplex PCR, and TCRdb's table has in-frame clones only and misses some. The sample comprises around 440,000 clones, approximately 88% of which are singletons, and 10% to 15% rests with the top ten. The specimen was peripheral blood. The receptors were sampled from a woman aged 50 to 65 with COVID-19, enrolled during active disease.

The chain carries TRBV19 and TRBJ1-2, with 8 bases that match TRBD1. CDR1 LNHDA and CDR2 SQIVND come from the germline V gene (reference sequence). The CDR3 sequence is 14 residues long. Trimming removed 7 bases from V and 13 bases from J; junction bases left unmatched: 17. CDR3 sequence: CASTPGGQATIGTF. The DNA of the CDR3 is TGTGCCAGTACCCCTGGGGGACAGGCAACAATCGGCACCTTC.

The genes are TRBV13 and TRBJ2-5; D is possibly TRBD2 (6 bases). Trimming cost V 5 bases and J 7 bases, with 20 bases left between them. The CDR3 is made up of 15 amino acids. Per the germline V gene, CDR1 is PRHDT and CDR2 is FYEKMQ (reference sequence). CDR3 sequence reads: CASSDTSSGVGTQYF. The CDR3, as DNA: TGTGCCAGCAGCGATACCTCGTCGGGGGTTGGGACCCAGTACTTC.

The V and J genes are TRBV5-1 and TRBJ2-5; the D gene is possibly TRBD2 (6 bases). In germline, CDR1 is SGHRS, CDR2 YFSETQ. Deletions cut 0 bases from V and 5 bases from J, with 14 bases between. CDR3 length: 15 amino acids. The CDR3 here is CASSLALRGRETQYF. Written as DNA, the CDR3 is TGCGCCAGCAGCTTGGCCCTTCGGGGGAGGGAGACCCAGTACTTC.

The V call is TRBV7-8, the J call TRBJ2-7; TRBD2 might be the D (7 bases). Germline values: CDR1 SGHVS, CDR2 FQNEAQ. V was clipped by 5 bases and J by 3 bases, with 14 bases between them. This CDR3 spans 14 amino acids. The CDR3 is CASSRRGAGYEQYF. In nucleotides, the CDR3 is TGTGCCAGCAGCCGACGGGGGGCGGGCTACGAGCAGTACTTC.

The chain has TRBV19 and TRBJ1-1, with D tentatively TRBD1 (6 bases). Germline CDR1 reads LNHDA; CDR2 reads SQIVND (reference sequence). CDR3 length equals 14 residues. V was shortened by 6 bases and J by 0 bases, with 11 bases between the two germline ends. The CDR3 is CASRGASMNTEAFF. In DNA, the CDR3 is TGTGCCAGTAGGGGGGCCAGTATGAACACTGAAGCTTTCTTT.

The chain uses TRBV5-4 and TRBJ1-2; D remains ambiguous. CDR1 SGHNT and CDR2 YYREEE come from the germline V gene (reference sequence). V lost 3 bases, J lost 8 bases, and 8 bases lay in between. The CDR3 has 11 amino acids. The CDR3 DNA follows: TGTGCCAGCAGCTCTCTATGGGGCTACACCTTC. It codes for CASSSLWGYTF.

The V gene is TRBV6-6, the J gene TRBJ1-5; D not resolved. The CDR3 contains 14 residues. Germline V gene lookup returns CDR1 MNHNY and CDR2 SVGAGI (reference sequence). Trimming took 2 bases from V and 3 from J, leaving 8 bases between them. The CDR3 DNA is TGTGCCAGCAGTTACGAGACACTCAATCAGCCCCAGCATTTT. This sequence encodes CASSYETLNQPQHF.

Here the CDR3 reads CASSGHSSYNEQFF. CDR3 in DNA: TGTGCCAGCAGTGGACATAGCTCCTACAATGAGCAGTTCTTC. V and J are TRBV2 and TRBJ2-1; D gene ambiguous. CDR1 SNHLY and CDR2 FYNNEI come from the germline V gene. Trimming took 4 bases from V and 0 from J, leaving 7 bases between them. The length of the CDR3 is 14 residues. The full variable domain, rest sourced from reference TRBV2 and TRBJ2-1, is EPEVTQTPSHQVTQMGQEVILRCVPISNHLYFYWYRQILGQKVEFLVSFYNNEISEKSEIFDDQFSVERPDGSNFTLKIRSTKLEDSAMYFCASSGHSSYNEQFFGPGTRLTVL.

The chain recombines TRBV6-6 with TRBJ2-4; weak D call: TRBD2 (7 bases). The CDR3 spans 13 residues. Germline assignment: CDR1 MNHNY and CDR2 SVGAGI (reference sequence). Trimming shortened V by 11 bases and J by 6 bases, and 17 bases separated the two germline ends. CDR3 loop: CARGGGGGNIQYF. The CDR3 region has the DNA TGTGCCCGCGGGGGAGGGGGGGGAAACATTCAGTACTTC.

This clone was observed a handful of times. V gene TRBV2 combines with J gene TRBJ1-1; D not resolved. Trimming left V 5 bases short and J 5 bases short, with 12 bases between. CDR1 is SNHLY and CDR2 is FYNNEI in the germline V gene. CDR3 length: 13 amino acids. The CDR3 DNA follows: TGTGCCAGCAGTCCATTTCACGGGACTGAAGCTTTCTTT. Amino acid sequence: CASSPFHGTEAFF.

The chain recombines TRBV6-5 with TRBJ1-2, with 11 bases fitting TRBD1. The length of the CDR3 is 16 residues. V shed 4 bases and J 7 bases; nucleotides not matched to a gene: 11. The germline V gene encodes CDR1 MNHEY and CDR2 SVGAGI. As DNA, the CDR3 is TGTGCCAGCAGTTTCAACCCCGGACAGGGGGCGCCTGGCTACACCTTC. Its protein is CASSFNPGQGAPGYTF.

The CDR3 sequence: CSVGQRSPSGANVLTF. As DNA, the CDR3 is TGCAGCGTTGGACAGAGGTCCCCCTCTGGGGCCAACGTCCTGACTTTC. The chain combines TRBV29-1 with TRBJ2-6, with a possible D match to TRBD1 (5 bases). Deletions cut 4 bases from V and 0 bases from J, with 13 bases between. Germline lookup yields CDR1 SQVTM and CDR2 ANQGSEA. CDR3 length: 16 residues.

This clone is a singleton in its sample. V and J are TRBV4-1 and TRBJ1-1, with D perhaps TRBD1 (5 bases). Trimming removed 3 bases at V and 5 bases at J, with 13 bases between. This CDR3 comprises 14 residues. In germline, CDR1 is MGHRA, CDR2 YSYEKL. The CDR3 nucleotides are TGCGCCAGCAGCCATCCAGGGTCGAGGACTGAAGCTTTCTTT. Translating gives CASSHPGSRTEAFF.

The chain is built from TRBV6-5 and TRBJ1-5, with 7 positions matching TRBD1. Germline CDR1 MNHEY, CDR2 SVGAGI. The CDR3 totals 16 residues. Trimming took 4 bases from V and 1 from J; bases not matched to a gene: 7. CDR3 protein: CASSSYRGLSNQPQHF. The CDR3 DNA follows: TGTGCCAGCAGTTCCTACAGGGGCCTGAGCAATCAGCCCCAGCATTTT.

This clone was recorded only once. V and J are TRBV6-2 or TRBV6-3 and TRBJ2-3; D is possibly TRBD1 (7 bases). Germline CDR1 reads MNHEY; CDR2 reads SVGEGT. Trimming shortened V by 6 bases and J by 1 base, and 17 bases separated the two germline ends. The length of the CDR3 is 16 residues. The CDR3 DNA reads TGTGCCAGCAGCCACGCTCGGGGGACAGGCACAGATACGCAGTATTTT. This sequence encodes CASSHARGTGTDTQYF.

For the CDR3, the DNA is TGTGCCAGCAGCCAATCGACCCACAGGGCCGGGGAGCTGTTTTTT. It encodes CASSQSTHRAGELFF. The rearrangement joins TRBV9 to TRBJ2-2, with D maybe TRBD1 (6 bases). The CDR3 has 15 residues. The germline V gene encodes CDR1 SGDLS and CDR2 YYNGEE. Deletions cut 4 bases from V and 6 bases from J, with 16 bases between.

V is TRBV7-9 and J is TRBJ2-7; D perhaps matches TRBD1 (6 bases). Trimming removed 7 bases from V and 4 bases from J, with 17 bases in between. This CDR3 comprises 14 residues. Looked up from germline, CDR1 is SEHNR and CDR2 is FQNEAQ (reference sequence). The CDR3 DNA reads as TGTGCCAGCACGAAGGAACAGGGATTATACGAGCAGTACTTC. Encoded protein: CASTKEQGLYEQYF.

The J gene is TRBJ1-4, the V gene TRBV18; the D gene is possibly TRBD1 (6 bases). The CDR3 has 15 amino acids. In germline, CDR1 is KGHSH, CDR2 LQKENI. Trimming cost V 3 bases and J 7 bases, with 15 bases left between them. The CDR3 bases are TGTGCCAGCTCACCCCCCCAGGGGCGAGGTGAAAAACTGTTTTTT. As protein: CASSPPQGRGEKLFF. The whole variable domain, filled in from reference TRBV18 and TRBJ1-4, reads NAGVMQNPRHLVRRRGQEARLRCSPMKGHSHVYWYRQLPEEGLKFMVYLQKENIIDESGMPKERFSAEFPKEGPSILRIQQVVRGDSAAYFCASSPPQGRGEKLFFGSGTQLSVL.

The V call is TRBV6-6, the J call TRBJ2-1, with 13 bases identical to TRBD2. The CDR3 consists of 17 residues. With 5 bases clipped from V and 0 bases from J, the junction kept 4 bases outside the gene matches. Germline assignment: CDR1 MNHNY and CDR2 SVGAGI (reference sequence). CDR3 nucleotide sequence: TGTGCCAGCAGTCGGGGACTAGCGGGGTCCTCCTACAATGAGCAGTTCTTC. Translation gives CASSRGLAGSSYNEQFF.

Remarks on this clone: A junction boundary mismatches the germline segment, possibly from a read error. The chain links TRBV3-1 (or the pseudogene TRBV3-2) to TRBJ2-3; 15 positions match TRBD2. This CDR3 has 16 residues. Germline CDR1 reads LGHDT; CDR2 reads YNNKEL (reference sequence). CDR3 bases: TGTGCCACCAGCCAAGGACTAGCGGGGGGGGGAGATACGCAGTATTTT. Protein sequence: CATSQGLAGGGDTQYF.

CDR3 coding DNA: TGTGCCAGCAGTGAGGGCGGGGCCTCTGGAAACACCATATATTTT. Translating it yields CASSEGGASGNTIYF. This chain connects TRBV25-1 to TRBJ1-3; TRBD1 is a possible D gene (5 bases). From germline, CDR1 is MGHDK and CDR2 SYGVNS. The CDR3 is made up of 15 amino acids. Trimming removed 3 bases from V and 0 bases from J, with 9 bases in between.

This clone was seen once. The rearrangement uses TRBV4-2 and TRBJ2-4; 11 nucleotides match TRBD2. From germline, CDR1 is LGHNA and CDR2 YNFKEQ. The trim removed 10 bases at V and 7 bases at J, leaving 21 bases unmatched. The CDR3 has 18 amino acids. The CDR3 reads CATSQVSIAGGPGNIQYF. CDR3 nucleotide sequence: TGTGCCACCTCCCAGGTCTCTATAGCGGGGGGGCCGGGGAACATTCAGTACTTC.

The J gene is TRBJ1-5, the V gene TRBV19; D remains ambiguous. The CDR3 loop spans 17 amino acids. Trimming removed 5 bases at V and 1 base at J, with 18 bases between. Germline CDR1 is LNHDA and CDR2 is SQIVND (reference sequence). The CDR3 coding sequence is TGTGCCAGTAGTTCCTGGACTAAAGGGCACAGCAATCAGCCCCAGCATTTT. Its translation is CASSSWTKGHSNQPQHF.

The rearrangement uses TRBV15 and TRBJ1-3; the D gene is possibly TRBD1 (5 bases). The CDR3 covers 17 residues. Germline CDR1 reads LNHNV; CDR2 reads YYDKDF (reference sequence). Trimming took 0 bases from V and 0 from J, leaving 12 bases between them. The CDR3 DNA sequence: TGTGCCACCAGCAGAGATCCGGGGGTACCCTCTGGAAACACCATATATTTT. This sequence encodes CATSRDPGVPSGNTIYF.

The J gene is TRBJ1-2, the V gene TRBV6-6; D not resolved. Germline V CDR1 and CDR2: MNHNY, SVGAGI (reference sequence). The CDR3 spans 16 residues. Trimming stripped 2 bases from V and 1 base from J, with 14 bases between. The CDR3 sequence is CASSYVSGVRNYGYTF. CDR3 DNA sequence: TGTGCCAGCAGTTACGTCTCAGGCGTCCGTAACTATGGCTACACCTTC.

The V and J genes are TRBV3-1 (or the pseudogene TRBV3-2) and TRBJ1-2, with 9 bases identical to TRBD1. Germline V CDR1 and CDR2: LGHDT, YNNKEL (reference sequence). There are 15 residues in the CDR3. V lost 4 bases, J lost 3 bases, and 6 bases stayed unmatched. CDR3 sequence (DNA): TGTGCCAGCAGCCCCCGACAGGGGGTGGACTATGGCTACACCTTC. Its protein product is CASSPRQGVDYGYTF.

This chain joins TRBV27 and TRBJ1-1, with D possibly TRBD1 on 6 matching bases. Trimming cost V 2 bases and J 3 bases, with 10 bases left between them. Germline V gene data show CDR1 as MNHEY and CDR2 as SMNVEV (reference sequence). This CDR3 is built from 14 residues. In nucleotides, the CDR3 is TGTGCCAGCAGTTTAAGGAACAGGGACACTGAAGCTTTCTTT. Encoded protein: CASSLRNRDTEAFF.

The chain has TRBV7-9 and TRBJ1-1, with a possible D match to TRBD1 (5 bases). V was trimmed by 1 base and J by 8 bases, leaving 20 bases between them. The CDR3 is made up of 16 amino acids. Looked up from germline, CDR1 is SEHNR and CDR2 is FQNEAQ (reference sequence). DNA for the CDR3: TGTGCCAGCAGCTTAGGAAGTCGCCTACGGGGGACCGAAGCTTTCTTT. Its translation is CASSLGSRLRGTEAFF.

The CDR3 nucleotides are TGTGCCAGTAGTATAGGGGCGGGGGCCGATGAGCAGTTCTTC. It yields the protein CASSIGAGADEQFF. The chain combines TRBV19 with TRBJ2-1; D may be TRBD2 (7 bases). This CDR3 has 14 amino acids. CDR1 is LNHDA and CDR2 is SQIVND in the germline V gene (reference sequence). Trimming removed 1 base at V and 8 bases at J, with 12 bases between.